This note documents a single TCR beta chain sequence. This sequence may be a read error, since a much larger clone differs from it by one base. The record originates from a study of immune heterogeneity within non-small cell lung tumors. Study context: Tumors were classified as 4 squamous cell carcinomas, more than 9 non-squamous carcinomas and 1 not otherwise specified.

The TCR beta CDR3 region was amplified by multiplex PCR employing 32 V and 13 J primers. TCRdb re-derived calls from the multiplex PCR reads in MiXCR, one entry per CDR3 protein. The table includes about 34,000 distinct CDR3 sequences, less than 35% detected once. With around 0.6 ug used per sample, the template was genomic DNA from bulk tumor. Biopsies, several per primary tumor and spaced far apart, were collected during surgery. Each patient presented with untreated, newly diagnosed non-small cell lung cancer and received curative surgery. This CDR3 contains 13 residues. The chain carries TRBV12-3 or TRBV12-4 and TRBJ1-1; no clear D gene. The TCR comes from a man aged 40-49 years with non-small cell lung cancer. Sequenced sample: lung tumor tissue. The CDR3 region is CASSLAGGTEASF. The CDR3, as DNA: TGTGCCAGCAGTTTGGCAGGCGGTACTGAAGCTTCCTTT.